This TCR beta chain was sequenced in a study of blood T cell repertoires in COVID-19. V shed 1 base and J shed 0 bases, with 8 bases lying between them. CDR1 is SGHDT, CDR2 YYEEEE, per germline. This CDR3 contains 15 residues. Sequencing was performed with immunoSEQ multiplex PCR; in TCRdb, only in-frame clones are kept and a portion is missing. The top ten hold less than 2% of the sample, which has about 410,000 clones, 70% to 90% seen once. This clone appeared once. This TCR was sampled from a woman between 40 and 55 years old with COVID-19, enrolled during active disease. The rearrangement links TRBV5-6 to TRBJ1-3; D unclear. The sequenced sample was peripheral blood. The CDR3 loop reads CASSLTGDSGNTIYF. Here the CDR3 DNA reads TGTGCCAGCAGCTTGACCGGTGACTCTGGAAACACCATATATTTT.